A single sample is the source of the 25 T cell receptor beta chains below, sequenced in a study of CD8+ T cells in alopecia areata. Once RNA had been extracted, it was reverse transcribed into cDNA to act as the sequencing template. Sequencing used immunoSEQ multiplex PCR; TCRdb keeps in-frame clones, though not all of them. In the table there are about 140,000 clones, 70% to 90% of which are singletons. Treatment here: oral pan-JAK inhibitor, 5-10 mg twice daily. The sequencing here drew on CD8+ T cells sorted from blood, taken at week 4, from a patient treated with tofacitinib. These receptors all come from a human donor with alopecia areata.

This chain joins TRBV11-1 and TRBJ2-3; D gene uncertain. CDR1 SGHAT and CDR2 FQDESV come from the germline V gene (reference sequence). V gave up 5 bases and J gave up 4 bases, with 4 bases separating them. There are 11 residues in the CDR3. The CDR3 nucleotides are TGTGCCAGCAGCCACTCAGATACGCAGTATTTT. Encoded protein: CASSHSDTQYF. Looking up the rest from reference TRBV11-1 and TRBJ2-3 gives the full variable domain: EAEVAQSPRYKITEKSQAVAFWCDPISGHATLYWYRQILGQGPELLVQFQDESVVDDSQLPKDRFSAERLKGVDSTLKIQPAELGDSAMYLCASSHSDTQYFGPGTRLTVL.

This rearrangement joins TRBV5-1 to TRBJ2-7, with 7 bases aligning to TRBD2. CDR1 SGHRS and CDR2 YFSETQ come from the germline V gene. This CDR3 contains 14 residues. The trim removed 2 bases at V and 2 bases at J, leaving 4 bases unmatched. The CDR3 region has the DNA TGCGCCAGCAGCTTTGGGGGGGATGCCTACGAGCAGTACTTC. It encodes CASSFGGDAYEQYF. Variable domain in full (rest from reference TRBV5-1 and TRBJ2-7): KAGVTQTPRYLIKTRGQQVTLSCSPISGHRSVSWYQQTPGQGLQFLFEYFSETQRNKGNFPGRFSGRQFSNSRSEMNVSTLELGDSALYLCASSFGGDAYEQYFGPGTRLTVT.

This clone showed up just once. This chain connects TRBV7-6 to TRBJ2-3, with D unresolved. CDR1 and CDR2 from the germline V gene are SGHVS and FNYEAQ. The CDR3 covers 19 residues. The germline V and J ends were trimmed by 2 bases and 2 bases, with 23 bases remaining between them. CDR3 bases: TGTGCCAGCAGCTTAAGCCTACGCTTTGGAATCGGTGACACAGATACGCAGTATTTT. Its protein is CASSLSLRFGIGDTDTQYF. Combining the CDR3 with reference TRBV7-6 and TRBJ2-3 gives the whole variable domain GAGVSQSPRYKVTKRGQDVALRCDPISGHVSLYWYRQALGQGPEFLTYFNYEAQQDKSGLPNDRFSAERPEGSISTLTIQRTEQRDSAMYRCASSLSLRFGIGDTDTQYFGPGTRLTVL.

This clone was observed a few times. V and J are TRBV29-1 and TRBJ2-2; 10 nucleotides agree with TRBD1. The CDR3 is 18 amino acids. Germline CDR1 is SQVTM and CDR2 is ANQGSEA. With 6 bases clipped from V and 2 bases from J, the junction kept 15 bases outside the gene matches. The CDR3 spells CSVLPSGTGAPNTGELFF. The CDR3 nucleotides read TGCAGCGTCCTCCCCTCCGGGACAGGGGCGCCCAACACCGGGGAGCTGTTTTTT.

The chain links TRBV4-1 to TRBJ2-1; 15 bases are a match to TRBD2. From germline, CDR1 is MGHRA and CDR2 YSYEKL. Losses at the gene ends were 2 bases for V and 8 bases for J; bases not matched to a gene: 7. The CDR3 covers 17 residues. The CDR3 region is CASSQSGLAGGQHEQFF. DNA for the CDR3: TGCGCCAGCAGCCAAAGTGGACTAGCGGGAGGGCAGCATGAGCAGTTCTTC.

A note on this clone: Additional DNA sequences in this sample encode the identical CDR3. J is TRBJ1-2 and V is TRBV30, with 10 bases that match TRBD1. The CDR3 length is 13 residues. CDR1 is GTSNPN and CDR2 is SVGIG in the germline V gene (reference sequence). J was trimmed by 8 bases and V by 0 bases; bases with no gene match: 3. CDR3 loop: CAWSVGQGDGYTF. The CDR3 nucleotides are TGTGCCTGGAGTGTAGGACAGGGGGACGGCTACACCTTC. Together with reference TRBV30 and TRBJ1-2, the CDR3 gives the full variable domain: SQTIHQWPATLVQPVGSPLSLECTVEGTSNPNLYWYRQAAGRGLQLLFYSVGIGQISSEVPQNLSASRPQDRQFILSSKKLLLSDSGFYLCAWSVGQGDGYTFGSGTRLTVV.

This chain connects TRBV13 to TRBJ2-1; D call uncertain. Germline V CDR1 and CDR2: PRHDT, FYEKMQ (reference sequence). The V gene lost 3 bases and the J gene lost 2 bases, with 14 bases spanning the gap. This CDR3 contains 16 residues. Here the CDR3 DNA reads TGTGCCAGCAGCTTTGACACCTTGCTGCCCTACAATGAGCAGTTCTTC. It specifies CASSFDTLLPYNEQFF.

CDR3 amino acids: CASSQEIGQGVLETQYF. The CDR3 DNA reads TGTGCCAGCAGCCAAGAAATTGGACAGGGAGTATTAGAGACCCAGTACTTC. The J gene is TRBJ2-5, the V gene TRBV14, with 8 bases aligning to TRBD1. The germline V gene has CDR1 SGHDN and CDR2 FVKESK. With V trimmed by 0 bases and J by 4 bases, 10 bases remained unmatched. The CDR3 length is 17 residues.

This chain connects TRBV9 to TRBJ1-1, with a weak D call TRBD1 (5 bases). This CDR3 is 12 amino acids long. V was pared by 4 bases and J by 8 bases, with 12 bases between. CDR1 is SGDLS and CDR2 is YYNGEE in the germline V gene. This CDR3 reads CASSSPRTEAFF. In DNA form, the CDR3 reads TGTGCCAGCAGCTCGCCCCGGACAGAAGCTTTCTTT.

V is TRBV27 and J is TRBJ1-1; the D gene is possibly TRBD1 (6 bases). The V end lost 0 bases, the J end lost 8 bases, and 16 bases lay between the germline ends. The CDR3 sequence is 15 residues long. The germline gives CDR1 MNHEY, CDR2 SMNVEV (reference sequence). CDR3: CASSLSSFGGAEAFF. The DNA of the CDR3 is TGTGCCAGCAGTTTATCGAGTTTCGGGGGGGCGGAAGCTTTCTTT.

This chain connects TRBV19 to TRBJ2-1; 10 bases map to TRBD1. The CDR3 has 17 amino acids. From germline, CDR1 is LNHDA and CDR2 SQIVND (reference sequence). With 9 bases clipped from V and 6 bases from J, the junction kept 17 bases outside the gene matches. The CDR3 sequence is CARGCRLWDRGSNEQFF. The CDR3 region has the DNA TGTGCCAGGGGCTGCCGGCTTTGGGACAGGGGCAGCAATGAGCAGTTCTTC.

The CDR3 spells CSVEVGATYEQYF. DNA of the CDR3: TGCAGCGTTGAGGTCGGTGCGACCTACGAGCAGTACTTC. J is TRBJ2-7 and V is TRBV29-1; D unclear. CDR3 length equals 13 residues. The germline V and J ends were trimmed by 3 bases and 2 bases, with 11 bases remaining between them. Germline V lookup: CDR1 SQVTM, CDR2 ANQGSEA.

The genes are TRBV19 and TRBJ2-5; 7 positions agree with TRBD1. The CDR3 is 16 residues long. V trimming: 3 bases; J trimming: 3 bases; junction bases outside the gene matches: 10. The V gene's germline CDR1 is LNHDA and CDR2 SQIVND (reference sequence). In nucleotides, the CDR3 is TGTGCCAGTAGTATGTCGACAGGGTGGCAAGAAGAGACCCAGTACTTC. Translating it yields CASSMSTGWQEETQYF. The full variable domain, in which reference TRBV19 and TRBJ2-5 provide the parts outside the CDR3, is DGGITQSPKYLFRKEGQNVTLSCEQNLNHDAMYWYRQDPGQGLRLIYYSQIVNDFQKGDIAEGYSVSREKKESFPLTVTSAQKNPTAFYLCASSMSTGWQEETQYFGPGTRLLVL.

DNA of the CDR3: TGTGCCAGCAGCCCCATCGACAGGGGGCGAGAGACCCAGTACTTC. Its translation is CASSPIDRGRETQYF. This chain uses TRBV7-9 with TRBJ2-5; 10 bases fit TRBD1. With 5 bases clipped from V and 4 bases from J, the junction kept 7 bases outside the gene matches. In germline, CDR1 is SEHNR, CDR2 FQNEAQ (reference sequence). The CDR3 totals 15 residues.

The rearrangement joins TRBV30 to TRBJ2-5; D remains ambiguous. Gene TRBJ2-7 matches the end of the DNA better, so the J call may be wrong. The CDR3 spans 11 residues. CDR1 and CDR2 from the germline V gene are GTSNPN and SVGIG (reference sequence). The CDR3 DNA reads TGTGCCTGGAGTGACGATTACGAGCAGTACTTC. It encodes CAWSDDYEQYF.

The chain joins TRBV4-1 to TRBJ2-3, with 9 nucleotides matching TRBD1. V lost 0 bases, J lost 0 bases, and 4 bases stayed unmatched. Germline loops: CDR1 MGHRA, CDR2 YSYEKL. The CDR3 runs 17 residues. In DNA form, the CDR3 reads TGCGCCAGCAGCCAAGATTGGACAGGGGCCAGCACAGATACGCAGTATTTT. Its translation: CASSQDWTGASTDTQYF.

The chain links TRBV4-1 to TRBJ2-2, with 11 positions matching TRBD2. V trimming: 0 bases; J trimming: 2 bases; junction bases outside the gene matches: 8. From germline, CDR1 is MGHRA and CDR2 YSYEKL. CDR3 length: 19 residues. This CDR3 reads CASSQDLIAGGDNTGELFF. CDR3 DNA sequence: TGCGCCAGCAGCCAAGATCTGATAGCGGGAGGGGACAACACCGGGGAGCTGTTTTTT.

Here the CDR3 reads CSVSPALSYEQYF. DNA for the CDR3: TGCAGCGTGTCCCCGGCCCTATCCTACGAGCAGTACTTC. The rearrangement links TRBV29-1 to TRBJ2-7, with D uncertain. Germline loops: CDR1 SQVTM, CDR2 ANQGSEA. There are 13 residues in the CDR3. Trimming removed 6 bases at V and 1 base at J, with 13 bases between.

This chain links TRBV7-9 with TRBJ2-1; TRBD1 matches at 8 bases. The V and J ends lost 5 bases and 0 bases, in that order; junction bases with no gene match: 15. Germline V lookup: CDR1 SEHNR, CDR2 FQNEAQ (reference sequence). The CDR3 covers 19 residues. The CDR3 protein is CASSPSRDRSFVSYNEQFF. The CDR3 DNA reads TGTGCCAGCAGCCCGAGTAGGGACAGGTCTTTCGTCTCCTACAATGAGCAGTTCTTC. The complete variable domain, with remaining parts taken from reference TRBV7-9 and TRBJ2-1, reads DTGVSQNPRHKITKRGQNVTFRCDPISEHNRLYWYRQTLGQGPEFLTYFQNEAQLEKSRLLSDRFSAERPKGSFSTLEIQRTEQGDSAMYLCASSPSRDRSFVSYNEQFFGPGTRLTVL.

The chain couples TRBV29-1 to TRBJ2-7; 8 bases are shared with TRBD1. Germline V gene data show CDR1 as SQVTM and CDR2 as ANQGSEA. J was trimmed by 5 bases and V by 0 bases; bases with no gene match: 6. This CDR3 contains 14 residues. CDR3 DNA sequence: TGCAGCGTTGAAGAGAGCGGACAGGGAAACGAGCAGTACTTC. Its protein product is CSVEESGQGNEQYF.

This clone was seen just once. The V and J genes are TRBV7-9 and TRBJ2-3; TRBD2 matches at 8 bases. Germline V gene lookup returns CDR1 SEHNR and CDR2 FQNEAQ (reference sequence). V shed 5 bases and J 2 bases; nucleotides not matched to a gene: 12. The CDR3 has 17 residues. DNA of the CDR3: TGTGCCAGCAGCGGGGACTTAGCGGGATTCGACACAGATACGCAGTATTTT. Protein product: CASSGDLAGFDTDTQYF.

The count of this clone is one. The chain recombines TRBV5-1 with TRBJ2-7; no clear D. V lost 2 bases and J lost 2, with 2 bases in between. CDR1 is SGHRS, CDR2 YFSETQ, per germline. This CDR3 has 11 amino acids. CDR3 region: CASSFAYEQYF. Here the CDR3 DNA reads TGCGCCAGCAGCTTCGCCTACGAGCAGTACTTC.

This rearrangement joins TRBV6-1 to TRBJ2-3; D unresolved. This CDR3 contains 17 residues. V gave up 4 bases and J gave up 0 bases, with 17 bases separating them. Germline-derived CDR1 and CDR2 are MNHNS and SASEGT. Here the CDR3 DNA reads TGTGCCAGCAGTGTCTTTTTTGGGTATGCTAGCACAGATACGCAGTATTTT. It codes for CASSVFFGYASTDTQYF.

The chain uses TRBV7-6 and TRBJ2-7; 7 bases align to TRBD2. V was pared by 4 bases and J by 6 bases, with 6 bases of the junction left unmatched. The CDR3 is made up of 13 amino acids. The germline V gene has CDR1 SGHVS and CDR2 FNYEAQ. CDR3 sequence: CASSSFGGTEQYF. The CDR3 DNA reads as TGTGCCAGCAGCTCCTTCGGGGGGACCGAGCAGTACTTC.

V gene TRBV15 combines with J gene TRBJ1-4; perhaps TRBD1 as D (6 bases). Trimming shortened V by 4 bases and J by 0 bases, and 12 bases separated the two germline ends. This CDR3 comprises 16 residues. Germline V gives CDR1 LNHNV, CDR2 YYDKDF (reference sequence). The CDR3 DNA follows: TGTGCCACCAGCATCGACAGGCCCTCAACTAATGAAAAACTGTTTTTT. It codes for CATSIDRPSTNEKLFF.